This T cell receptor (beta chain) comes out of a study of a mutant IDH1 vaccine in newly diagnosed glioma. Assay used: immunoSEQ multiplex PCR; TCRdb lists only in-frame clones, some missing. The sample contains about 88,000 clones, 82% of which appear only once. Time point reported: baseline, week 1 (first vaccination visit). Treatment given: pre-vaccination baseline after standard-of-care therapy. The germline CDR1 and CDR2 sequences are SGHNT and YYREEE (reference sequence). The CDR3 consists of 15 residues. The trim removed 2 bases at V and 6 bases at J, leaving 8 bases unmatched. The TCR originated in a middle-aged man with glioma. Some clones in this sample may be carry-over from other donors' samples. The material was PBMCs, obtained from a glioma patient treated with radiotherapy, temozolomide or both. The chain joins TRBV5-4 to TRBJ1-5, with 7 positions matching TRBD1. The CDR3 here is CASSFGTGVGQPQHF. In DNA form, the CDR3 reads TGTGCCAGCAGCTTTGGAACAGGGGTTGGTCAGCCCCAGCATTTT.